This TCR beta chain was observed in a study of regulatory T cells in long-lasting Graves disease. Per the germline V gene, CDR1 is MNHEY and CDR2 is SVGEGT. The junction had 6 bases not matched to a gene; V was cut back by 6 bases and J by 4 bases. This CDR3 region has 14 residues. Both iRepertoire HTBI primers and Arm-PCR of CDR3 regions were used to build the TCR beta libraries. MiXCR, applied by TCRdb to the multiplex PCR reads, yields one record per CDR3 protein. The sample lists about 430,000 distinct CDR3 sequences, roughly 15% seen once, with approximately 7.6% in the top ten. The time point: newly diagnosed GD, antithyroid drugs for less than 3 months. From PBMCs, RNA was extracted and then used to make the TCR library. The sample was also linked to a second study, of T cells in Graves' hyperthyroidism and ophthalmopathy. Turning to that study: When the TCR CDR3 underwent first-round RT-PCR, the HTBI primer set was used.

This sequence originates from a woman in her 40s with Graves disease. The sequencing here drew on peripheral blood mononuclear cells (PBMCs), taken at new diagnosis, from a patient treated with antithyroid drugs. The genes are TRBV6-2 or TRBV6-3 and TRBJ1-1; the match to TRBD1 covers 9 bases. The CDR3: CASRKETGGTEAFF. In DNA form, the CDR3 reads TGTGCCAGCAGAAAGGAGACAGGGGGCACTGAAGCTTTCTTT.